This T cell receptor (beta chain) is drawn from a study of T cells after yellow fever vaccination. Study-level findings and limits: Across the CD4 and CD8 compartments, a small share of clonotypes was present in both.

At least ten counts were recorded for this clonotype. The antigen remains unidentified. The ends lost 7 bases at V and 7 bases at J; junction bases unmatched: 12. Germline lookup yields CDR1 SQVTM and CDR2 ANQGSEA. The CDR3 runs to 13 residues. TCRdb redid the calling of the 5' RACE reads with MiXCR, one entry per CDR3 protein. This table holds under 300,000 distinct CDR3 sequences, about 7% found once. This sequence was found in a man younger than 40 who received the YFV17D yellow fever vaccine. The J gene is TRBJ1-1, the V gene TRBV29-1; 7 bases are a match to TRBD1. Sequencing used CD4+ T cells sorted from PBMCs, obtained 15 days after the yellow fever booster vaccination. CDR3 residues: CSAEGRGHGEAFF. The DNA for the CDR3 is TGCAGCGCCGAAGGTAGGGGGCATGGTGAAGCTTTCTTT.